This record concerns one T cell receptor beta chain sequence. Its matching antigen is unknown. Clones were sequenced by immunoSEQ multiplex PCR, and TCRdb holds only the in-frame ones, with some missing. The sample lists about 160,000 clones; around 81% were seen once. This sample is part of a study of cytomegalovirus exposure and HLA in healthy donors. Across the whole study: The same platform as the 500 to 700 first-cohort repertoires was used for the 110 or so validation repertoires, a later analysis reported.

The CDR3 runs 15 residues. The V gene end was trimmed by 7 bases and the J gene end by 4 bases; junction bases not matched to a gene: 8. Germline V gives CDR1 SNHLY, CDR2 FYNNEI. Study outcomes and limitations: Through in vitro validation, a few CMV-associated chains were shown to be specific for CMV antigens. The classifier reportedly diagnosed cytomegalovirus status with high sensitivity and specificity. There were around 160 TCR beta chains listed as cytomegalovirus-associated.

The specimen was PBMCs. The genes are TRBV2 and TRBJ1-5; 9 positions match TRBD1. The clonotype was recovered from a young man in good health and CMV-seropositive. As DNA, the CDR3 is TGTGCCAGCACCGAGGACAGGGGCTATAATCAGCCCCAGCATTTT. It translates to CASTEDRGYNQPQHF. Filled out from reference TRBV2 and TRBJ1-5, the complete variable domain reads EPEVTQTPSHQVTQMGQEVILRCVPISNHLYFYWYRQILGQKVEFLVSFYNNEISEKSEIFDDQFSVERPDGSNFTLKIRSTKLEDSAMYFCASTEDRGYNQPQHFGDGTRLSIL.